This record concerns one T cell receptor beta chain sequence. This clonotype turned up a few times. Its antigen has not been determined. No base-level quality is on record; no much larger clone is a single base apart. Being off target in a library aimed at alpha chains, this beta chain has a size of little meaning. The data were obtained in a study of spatial heterogeneity in lung cancer (dated by TCRdb to about 2019). Describing the broader study: Beta-chain transcripts were consistently detected in greater numbers than alpha-chain transcripts, which likely reflected higher beta-chain transcript abundance. In the raw uncorrected reads, each unique combination of TCR and UMI appeared more than ten times on average. Nonsynonymous mutation counts, determined by whole-exome sequencing of tumor tissue, were related to features of the TCR repertoire. At surgery, over 200 tumor regions, 64 matched nontumor lung samples and 56 PBMC samples were TCR-sequenced for both alpha and beta chains. The study quantitatively compared TCR alpha and beta repertoires across multiple tumor regions, matched nontumor lung and blood in non-small cell lung cancer.

Library generation was performed with 5' RACE. Sequencing instrument: NextSeq 500. To allow correction of PCR and sequencing errors, the TCR library protocol tagged every TCR cDNA molecule with a unique molecular identifier. Processing in the source paper ran as follows. TCR identification, UMI-based error correction and CDR3 extraction were performed with Decombinator tools. Expanded TCRs were defined as those above a frequency of 2 per 1,000, corresponding to the top 1% of the tumor frequency distribution. Rényi diversity was computed with the R vegan package after subsampling each repertoire 100 times to 5,000 TCRs. To build CDR3 similarity networks, amino acid triplet string-kernel similarity was used, and CDR3s were connected when their pairwise similarity was above 0.82. TCRdb trimmed public reads at Q25 via fastp, called clones via MiXCR and kept in-frame beta chains. CDR3 protein duplicates are merged, each entry listing the most common genes and DNA. These V and J calls derive from TCRdb rather than the authors' analysis. This sample has approximately 11,000 distinct CDR3 sequences in its table, and 6.3% of those were observed once. The ten largest clones add up to 25% to 35% of the sample.

The time point tag for this specimen amounts to: sample taken at primary tumor resection. Whole RNA extracted from tumor and nontumor lung tissue, or from cryopreserved PBMC samples, was used for TCR sequencing without cell sorting. Donors were approximately 72 patients with early-stage, untreated non-small cell lung cancer from the lung TRACERx cohort. Only patients for whom sufficient RNA was available from at least two tumor regions were selected for TCR sequencing. The investigation overall reported the following: Ubiquitous expanded tumor TCRs showed up in blood more often at tumor resection than at routine follow-up. Additional single-cell paired TCR alpha and beta sequencing was considered necessary to confirm, at a functional level, the hypothesis that regional TCRs recognize regional mutations.

This TCR derives from a male donor with early-stage non-small cell lung cancer. The sample here was PBMCs, taken at surgery.

In nucleotides, the sequence is TGCGCCAGTAGAGGATTGACAGGGTCTTTAGGAGAGACCCAGTACTTC. Its translation reads: CASRGLTGSLGETQYF. The rearrangement joined TRBV10-1 to TRBJ2-5, and TRBD1 aligns with 7 junction nucleotides. CDR1 and CDR2 are drawn from the germline V gene (reference sequence): WNHNN, SYGVQD. Trimming accounts for 9 bases at V and 4 bases at J, while the number of junction bases matched to no gene is 17. The CDR3 starts with the cysteine, ends with the phenylalanine, and has 16 residues. The only DNA kept is the CDR3, 48 bases in frame from the first base.